These T cell receptor beta chains were read from a single sample in a study of blood T cell repertoires in COVID-19. Measured with immunoSEQ multiplex PCR; TCRdb has only the in-frame clones, and not every one. This sample has 160,000 or so clones, with around 83% found just once. Sequencing used peripheral blood. These receptors all stem from a man aged 35-49 years with acute or convalescent COVID-19. Each CDR3 is given with its conserved first and last residue. A D gene is named only where the DNA matches it firmly. Size is omitted from some rows. Given values are once, few, many or a class for expanded clones.

CDR3aa: CASSLVGGGHNEQFF; CDR3nt: TGTGCCAGCAGCTTAGTAGGAGGGGGCCACAATGAGCAGTTCTTC; d_gene: -; abundance: -; v_gene: TRBV7-9; j_gene: TRBJ2-1
CDR3aa: CASSLSGRKNQPQHF; CDR3nt: TGTGCCAGCAGTTTAAGCGGGCGCAAAAATCAGCCCCAGCATTTT; d_gene: -; abundance: -; v_gene: TRBV27; j_gene: TRBJ1-5
CDR3aa: CASSIGTGRGEAFF; CDR3nt: TGTGCCAGTAGTATCGGGACAGGGAGGGGTGAAGCTTTCTTT; d_gene: TRBD1; abundance: -; v_gene: TRBV19; j_gene: TRBJ1-1
CDR3aa: CASSYRAGGSNYGYTF; CDR3nt: TGTGCCAGCAGTTACCGTGCAGGTGGAAGTAACTATGGCTACACCTTC; d_gene: -; abundance: -; v_gene: TRBV6-5; j_gene: TRBJ1-2
CDR3aa: CASVWTGGHYGYTF; CDR3nt: TGTGCCAGCGTCTGGACAGGGGGCCACTATGGCTACACCTTC; d_gene: TRBD1; abundance: -; v_gene: TRBV6-4; j_gene: TRBJ1-2
CDR3aa: CASSQRASGGALDEQFF; CDR3nt: TGCGCCAGCAGCCAACGAGCTAGCGGGGGGGCTTTGGATGAGCAGTTCTTC; d_gene: TRBD2; abundance: -; v_gene: TRBV4-3; j_gene: TRBJ2-1
CDR3aa: CASSSSFNSPLHF; CDR3nt: TGTGCCAGCAGTTCTAGTTTTAATTCACCCCTCCACTTT; d_gene: -; abundance: -; v_gene: TRBV5-6; j_gene: TRBJ1-6
CDR3aa: CSASPQNSNQPQHF; CDR3nt: TGCAGTGCTAGTCCACAAAATAGCAATCAGCCCCAGCATTTT; d_gene: -; abundance: -; v_gene: TRBV20-1; j_gene: TRBJ1-5
CDR3aa: CAVRRGHEAFF; CDR3nt: TGTGCCGTTCGAAGGGGCCATGAAGCTTTCTTT; d_gene: -; abundance: -; v_gene: TRBV21-1; j_gene: TRBJ1-1
CDR3aa: CASSLTGSNQPQHF; CDR3nt: TGCGCCAGCAGCTTGACGGGGAGCAATCAGCCCCAGCATTTT; d_gene: -; abundance: -; v_gene: TRBV5-1; j_gene: TRBJ1-5
CDR3aa: CASSNPAAFF; CDR3nt: TGCGCCAGCAGCAACCCGGCGGCCTTCTTT; d_gene: -; abundance: -; v_gene: TRBV4-1; j_gene: TRBJ1-1
CDR3aa: CASSLKTGVGYTF; CDR3nt: TGTGCCAGCAGTTTAAAAACAGGGGTTGGCTACACCTTC; d_gene: TRBD1; abundance: -; v_gene: TRBV12-3/TRBV12-4; j_gene: TRBJ1-2
CDR3aa: CASSQDVAGLGNTIYF; CDR3nt: TGCGCCAGCAGCCAAGATGTCGCAGGGCTTGGAAACACCATATATTTT; d_gene: -; abundance: few; v_gene: TRBV4-3; j_gene: TRBJ1-3
CDR3aa: CASSPGQLQETQYF; CDR3nt: TGTGCCAGCAGCCCCGGACAACTCCAAGAGACCCAGTACTTC; d_gene: -; abundance: -; v_gene: TRBV5-4; j_gene: TRBJ2-5
CDR3aa: CTSSHRVAFF; CDR3nt: TGCACCAGCAGCCATCGGGTAGCTTTCTTT; d_gene: -; abundance: -; v_gene: TRBV1; j_gene: TRBJ1-1
CDR3aa: CASSRDSSNEQFF; CDR3nt: TGTGCCAGCAGCCGGGACAGTTCGAATGAGCAGTTCTTC; d_gene: TRBD1; abundance: -; v_gene: TRBV5-5; j_gene: TRBJ2-1
CDR3aa: CASSFGQHNSPLHF; CDR3nt: TGTGCCAGCAGCTTCGGACAGCATAATTCACCCCTCCACTTT; d_gene: -; abundance: -; v_gene: TRBV7-8; j_gene: TRBJ1-6
CDR3aa: CASSPGIRDSGDSATNEKLFF; CDR3nt: TGTGCCAGCTCACCCGGGATCCGGGACAGTGGGGATTCCGCAACTAATGAAAAACTGTTTTTT; d_gene: TRBD1; abundance: -; v_gene: TRBV18; j_gene: TRBJ1-4
CDR3aa: CASRRTNYNSPLHF; CDR3nt: TGTGCCAGCAGAAGGACAAACTATAATTCACCCCTCCACTTT; d_gene: -; abundance: -; v_gene: TRBV6-5; j_gene: TRBJ1-6
CDR3aa: CASRPGQNYGYTF; CDR3nt: TGTGCCAGTAGGCCGGGACAGAATTATGGCTACACCTTC; d_gene: TRBD1; abundance: -; v_gene: TRBV19; j_gene: TRBJ1-2
CDR3aa: CASSINRGGEQFF; CDR3nt: TGTGCCAGTAGTATTAACAGGGGGGGTGAGCAGTTCTTC; d_gene: -; abundance: -; v_gene: TRBV19; j_gene: TRBJ2-1
CDR3aa: CASSRGVGAYEQYF; CDR3nt: TGTGCCAGCAGTCGGGGGGTAGGGGCCTACGAGCAGTACTTC; d_gene: TRBD2; abundance: -; v_gene: TRBV27; j_gene: TRBJ2-7
CDR3aa: CASSYSKGRAEAFF; CDR3nt: TGTGCCAGCAGTTACTCGAAGGGCAGGGCTGAAGCTTTCTTT; d_gene: -; abundance: -; v_gene: TRBV6-5; j_gene: TRBJ1-1
CDR3aa: CASQRSAQGMNTEAFF; CDR3nt: TGTGCCAGCCAACGGAGCGCACAGGGTATGAACACTGAAGCTTTCTTT; d_gene: -; abundance: -; v_gene: TRBV7-9; j_gene: TRBJ1-1
CDR3aa: CASSTPGTEAHYGYTF; CDR3nt: TGTGCCAGTAGTACACCCGGGACAGAGGCGCACTATGGCTACACCTTC; d_gene: TRBD1; abundance: -; v_gene: TRBV19; j_gene: TRBJ1-2
CDR3aa: CASSLTSLPTVSLNEQFF; CDR3nt: TGCGCCAGCAGCCTCACCTCCTTACCGACAGTATCTCTCAATGAGCAGTTCTTC; d_gene: -; abundance: -; v_gene: TRBV5-1; j_gene: TRBJ2-1
CDR3aa: CASSQETWLRGALTDTQYF; CDR3nt: TGCGCCAGCAGCCAAGAGACCTGGCTGCGGGGGGCCCTAACAGATACGCAGTATTTT; d_gene: TRBD2; abundance: -; v_gene: TRBV4-1; j_gene: TRBJ2-3
CDR3aa: CASLPVGGQSNYGYTF; CDR3nt: TGTGCCAGCTTGCCGGTCGGCGGACAGTCTAACTATGGCTACACCTTC; d_gene: -; abundance: -; v_gene: TRBV18; j_gene: TRBJ1-2
CDR3aa: CAISESTGTKEKLFF; CDR3nt: TGTGCCATCAGTGAGTCCACAGGTACCAAAGAAAAACTGTTTTTT; d_gene: -; abundance: -; v_gene: TRBV10-3; j_gene: TRBJ1-4
CDR3aa: CASSFSSGANVLTF; CDR3nt: TGTGCCAGCAGCTTTAGCTCTGGGGCCAACGTCCTGACTTTC; d_gene: -; abundance: once; v_gene: TRBV5-4; j_gene: TRBJ2-6
CDR3aa: CASSRDRGEANYGYTF; CDR3nt: TGTGCCAGCAGTCGGGACAGGGGAGAAGCTAACTATGGCTACACCTTC; d_gene: TRBD1; abundance: once; v_gene: TRBV6-4; j_gene: TRBJ1-2
CDR3aa: CASSLTVQGAPYGYTF; CDR3nt: TGTGCCAGCAGCTTAACGGTCCAGGGGGCCCCCTATGGCTACACCTTC; d_gene: TRBD1; abundance: -; v_gene: TRBV7-2; j_gene: TRBJ1-2
CDR3aa: CASSPFLTLPSGNTIYF; CDR3nt: TGTGCCAGCAGCCCATTCTTAACGCTACCCTCTGGAAACACCATATATTTT; d_gene: -; abundance: -; v_gene: TRBV3-1/TRBV3-2; j_gene: TRBJ1-3
CDR3aa: CASGDNAEAFF; CDR3nt: TGCGCCAGCGGCGACAATGCTGAAGCTTTCTTT; d_gene: -; abundance: -; v_gene: TRBV10-1; j_gene: TRBJ1-1
CDR3aa: CASSSTAASGTQYF; CDR3nt: TGTGCCAGCAGTTCAACGGCGGCCAGCGGTACGCAGTATTTT; d_gene: -; abundance: -; v_gene: TRBV27; j_gene: TRBJ2-3
CDR3aa: CASNLFAQANEKLFF; CDR3nt: TGTGCCAGCAACCTATTCGCCCAGGCAAATGAAAAACTGTTTTTT; d_gene: -; abundance: -; v_gene: TRBV6-5; j_gene: TRBJ1-4
CDR3aa: CASSPNGPQGEAFF; CDR3nt: TGTGCCAGCAGTCCTAACGGACCCCAGGGTGAAGCTTTCTTT; d_gene: -; abundance: once; v_gene: TRBV2; j_gene: TRBJ1-1